The rows below give T cell receptor beta chains drawn from one sample of a study of cytomegalovirus exposure and HLA in healthy donors. Measured with immunoSEQ multiplex PCR; TCRdb has only the in-frame clones, and not every one. The table shows roughly 270,000 clones, with roughly 88% occurring only once. Input material: PBMCs. These receptor sequences come from a woman aged 18-30 years in good health and CMV-seronegative. Each CDR3 is given with its conserved first and last residue. The order of the fields is CDR3 DNA, CDR3 protein, V gene, J gene, D gene, clone size, CDR3 length. D genes are given only for firm matches. Part of the rows lack a size; the others show once, few, many or a class for expanded clones.

TGTGCCAGCAGTTACTCAGGGCGGGGGGGTGCTGAGACCCAGTACTTC	CASSYSGRGGAETQYF	TRBV6-5	TRBJ2-5	TRBD2	-	16
TGTGCCATCAGCGACCAACTACCGGGACAGCCGCCAGGGGATACGCAGTATTTT	CAISDQLPGQPPGDTQYF	TRBV10-3	TRBJ2-3	TRBD1	-	18
TGCAGTGCAAGGCGGGGGTACGAGCAGTACTTC	CSARRGYEQYF	TRBV20-1	TRBJ2-7	TRBD2	-	11
TGTGTCTCCCGGGCTGGAAACACCATATATTTT	CVSRAGNTIYF	TRBV28	TRBJ1-3	-	-	11
TGTGCCAGTAGTATAGATATTGGGACAGGGTCCTACGAGCAGTACTTC	CASSIDIGTGSYEQYF	TRBV19	TRBJ2-7	TRBD1	-	16
TGTGCCACCATAACCGGGACTAGCGTTTCGAACACCGGGGAGCTGTTTTTT	CATITGTSVSNTGELFF	TRBV28	TRBJ2-2	TRBD2	-	17
TGTGCCAGCAGCTCCTATGGGGGGGGAGAGCAGTACTTC	CASSSYGGGEQYF	TRBV28	TRBJ2-7	TRBD2	-	13
TGTGCCAGCAGTAGCGGGAGATTCTTCGAGCAGTACTTC	CASSSGRFFEQYF	TRBV2	TRBJ2-7	TRBD2	-	13
TGCGCCAGCAGCCAAAACAGGGGATTGGACACCATATATTTT	CASSQNRGLDTIYF	TRBV4-3	TRBJ1-3	TRBD1	once	14
TGCGCCAGCAGCCAGCCCAGGGTGGTGTCTGAAGCTTTCTTT	CASSQPRVVSEAFF	TRBV4-1	TRBJ1-1	-	once	14
TGTGCCAGCAGCTTAGGGGTTAGCGGGTCCTACAATGAGCAGTTCTTC	CASSLGVSGSYNEQFF	TRBV11-3	TRBJ2-1	TRBD2	-	16
TGCGCCAGCAGCCCGCCGGTGTGGCGGGGCTCCACAGATACGCAGTATTTT	CASSPPVWRGSTDTQYF	TRBV4-1	TRBJ2-3	-	-	17
TGTGCCAGCAGCCTCCGGGACAGGGGCGAAAAACTGTTTTTT	CASSLRDRGEKLFF	TRBV7-7	TRBJ1-4	TRBD1	-	14
TGCGCCAGCAGCTTGGATTCTAGCGGGTTCTACGAGCAGTACTTC	CASSLDSSGFYEQYF	TRBV5-1	TRBJ2-7	TRBD2	once	15
TGTGCCAGCAGCTCCCGGGACAGGGGCACCGGGGAGCTGTTTTTT	CASSSRDRGTGELFF	TRBV11-3	TRBJ2-2	TRBD1	-	15
TGTGCCAGCAGTTCACGTTCGCGGGGTGTGACCTACGAGCAGTACTTC	CASSSRSRGVTYEQYF	TRBV28	TRBJ2-7	-	once	16
TGTGCCAGTAGTATAGATAATCAGGGGGCCAGAGAAGAGACCCAGTACTTC	CASSIDNQGAREETQYF	TRBV19	TRBJ2-5	TRBD1	-	17
TGTGCCAGCAGCTTAGACTCGGCTAGCGGGATCGGAGAGACCCAGTACTTC	CASSLDSASGIGETQYF	TRBV7-2	TRBJ2-5	TRBD2	-	17
TGTGCCAGCAGTTACCTGTCAGTCTACGAGCAGTACTTC	CASSYLSVYEQYF	TRBV6-5	TRBJ2-7	-	-	13
TGTGCCACATGGGCACGGAATGGCTACACCTTC	CATWARNGYTF	TRBV19	TRBJ1-2	-	-	11
TGTGCCAGCAGTTTATGGGTAGGGGGCGGCAATCAGCCCCAGCATTTT	CASSLWVGGGNQPQHF	TRBV28	TRBJ1-5	TRBD1	-	16
TGCGCCAGCAGCCAAGATCGGAGGGTAGGTGCTCAGCCCCAGCATTTT	CASSQDRRVGAQPQHF	TRBV4-3	TRBJ1-5	-	-	16
TGTGCCAGCAGCTCGCTAGACAGGGGGCTAACCTACGAGCAGTACTTC	CASSSLDRGLTYEQYF	TRBV7-8	TRBJ2-7	TRBD1	-	16
TGTGCCAGCAGCCCGGGACAGGGAAACACCGGGGAGCTGTTTTTT	CASSPGQGNTGELFF	TRBV4-2	TRBJ2-2	TRBD1	-	15
TGTGCCAGCAGACCAAGGACAGGCAATCAGCCCCAGCATTTT	CASRPRTGNQPQHF	TRBV7-2	TRBJ1-5	-	-	14
TGTGCCAGCACCCTCGGCGCCGGGGGGGGTGGCTACACCTTC	CASTLGAGGGGYTF	TRBV28	TRBJ1-2	-	-	14
TGCGCCAGCAGCCAAGGAACAGGGCCAGAAGGTGGCTACACCTTC	CASSQGTGPEGGYTF	TRBV4-3	TRBJ1-2	-	-	15
TGTGCCAGCAGGGAACTAGCAGATACGCAGTATTTT	CASRELADTQYF	TRBV7-8	TRBJ2-3	-	-	12
TGCGCCAGCGAAAAGAGCGGGAGTTCCTACAATGAGCAGTTCTTC	CASEKSGSSYNEQFF	TRBV5-1	TRBJ2-1	TRBD2	few	15
TGTGCCAGCAGTCGACAGAATAGCAATCAGCCCCAGCATTTT	CASSRQNSNQPQHF	TRBV6-6	TRBJ1-5	-	-	14
TGTGCCAGCAGTCCTAGGGGCCTTCCAACTCCTGGAAACACCATATATTTT	CASSPRGLPTPGNTIYF	TRBV27	TRBJ1-3	-	-	17
TGTGCCAGCAGCTTAGATAGCGGGAGGGCCTCCGGGGAGCTGTTTTTT	CASSLDSGRASGELFF	TRBV7-2	TRBJ2-2	TRBD2	once	16
TGTGCCAGCAGTTTATACTATCCTCCGGAGACCCAGTACTTC	CASSLYYPPETQYF	TRBV27	TRBJ2-5	-	-	14
TGTGCCAGCAGCGGTCCTAGGGTCGGAGGGATGCTATTCAATGAGCAGTTCTTC	CASSGPRVGGMLFNEQFF	TRBV9	TRBJ2-1	-	-	18
TGTGCCAGCAGTGCACAGGGATTAAGCTCCTACGAGCAGTACTTC	CASSAQGLSSYEQYF	TRBV2	TRBJ2-7	-	-	15
TGCGCCAGCAGCCAAGATGCGGGGACCACCGGGGAGCTGTTTTTT	CASSQDAGTTGELFF	TRBV4-3	TRBJ2-2	-	-	15
TGTGCCACCAGCAGGGCGATCGACAGGGACGGCTACGAGCAGTACTTC	CATSRAIDRDGYEQYF	TRBV15	TRBJ2-7	TRBD1	-	16
TGTGCCAGCAGTTTAAGGAGTCGGGGGTTCATAAACACTGAAGCTTTCTTT	CASSLRSRGFINTEAFF	TRBV28	TRBJ1-1	-	-	17
TGTGCCAGCAGTGATCTCTGGCGGGTTAGCGGGGGCCAAGAGACCCAGTACTTC	CASSDLWRVSGGQETQYF	TRBV2	TRBJ2-5	TRBD2	-	18
TGTGCCAGCAGCTTGGTACTAGCGGGACCCACAGATACGCAGTATTTT	CASSLVLAGPTDTQYF	TRBV5-6	TRBJ2-3	TRBD2	-	16